This is a list of T cell receptor beta chains from one sample in a study of shared clonotypes between healthy human individuals. Using immunoSEQ multiplex PCR, the repertoire was profiled, and TCRdb retains in-frame clones only, with some absent. The repertoire includes some 1,900,000 clones, about 95% of them detected once, and 1.2% sits in the top ten. Sequences were obtained from naive CD8+ T cells sorted from blood. The source of these receptors is a man younger than 30 in good health. CDR3s include the opening cysteine and the closing phenylalanine or tryptophan.

j_call	v_call	cdr3_aa
TRBJ1-5	TRBV6-1	CASSEGAGTGGGRQPQHF
TRBJ1-1	TRBV25-1	CASSESLNTEAFF
TRBJ2-1	TRBV5-1	CASSSSDLNNEQFF
TRBJ1-1	TRBV7-9	CASSNTDWAEAFF
TRBJ1-2	TRBV28	CASSLGQGDSGYTF
TRBJ1-1	TRBV7-9	CASSPPTGTNTEAFF
TRBJ2-7	TRBV5-6	CASSGGQGAWDEQYF
TRBJ2-5	TRBV30	CAWTTGVRETQYF
TRBJ1-1	TRBV5-4	CASSSDPNTEAFF
TRBJ1-2	TRBV28	CASSPPQGDGYTF